The T cell receptor beta chain under discussion was sequenced for a study of shared clonotypes between healthy human individuals. The overall study: Samples came from two female and a few male donors aged 18 to 49.

The repertoire was sequenced with immunoSEQ multiplex PCR; TCRdb's copy has only in-frame clones and lacks some. This sample has around 2.5 million clones, with approximately 93% found just once. Comments on this clone: Its antigen is still unknown.

Study results and caveats: The generation probabilities recorded for non-shared clonotypes fell below those of clonotypes shared by all four donors. Richness estimates generally favored naive over memory subsets.

The CDR3 is 14 amino acids. CDR1 is SGHDN and CDR2 is FVKESK in the germline V gene. Trimming cost V 2 bases and J 4 bases, with 11 bases left between them. The investigators split CD4+ cells into a CD45RA+ naive subset and a CD45RA-negative memory subset. Sequencing was done on a sample of naive CD4+ T cells from PBMCs. Sample subset: CD45RA+ positively selected. The V gene is TRBV14, the J gene TRBJ2-5; D may be TRBD2 (6 bases). This receptor was obtained from a man in his late teens or twenties in good health. Some clones in this sample may be carry-over from other donors' samples. CDR3 residues: CASSQTGVGETQYF. The CDR3 nucleotides read TGTGCCAGCAGCCAAACGGGAGTGGGAGAGACCCAGTACTTC.